This T cell receptor beta chain stems from a study of stem cell transplantation in POMP-related autoinflammatory disease. Study details: Before transplant: CD4+ naive skewing, low CD8+ proportions, reduced cytokine secretion. The study's findings and limits: In PRAID patients, the number of distinct TRB V-J gene pairings was restricted.

Sequenced by immunoSEQ multiplex PCR; TCRdb stores in-frame clones only, minus some. Found here are some 33,000 clones, about 90% of them singletons; the top ten hold approximately 0.72%. Prominent immunodeficiency with autoinflammation defined PRAID. Notes on this clone: Its antigen is unidentified.

The sequencing used CD4+ T cells from PBMCs, collected before stem cell transplantation. The sequence derives from a human donor with POMP-related autoinflammation and immune dysregulation (PRAID).

CDR3 amino acids: CASSLARSGRDNEQFF. CDR3 nucleotides: TGTGCCAGCAGCTTAGCGAGAAGCGGGAGGGACAATGAGCAGTTCTTC. The chain is built from TRBV7-9 and TRBJ2-1; 10 nucleotides line up with TRBD2. The CDR3 runs 16 residues. The V gene end was trimmed by 0 bases and the J gene end by 5 bases; junction bases not matched to a gene: 4. Germline lookup yields CDR1 SEHNR and CDR2 FQNEAQ (reference sequence).